This T cell receptor (beta chain) was identified in a study of T cell clonotyping in hematopoietic cell transplantation. General study findings and limits: Cells were unsorted, so CD4 and CD8 contributions were not separated.

The sample holds one count of this clone. Its antigen remains unidentified. TCRdb keeps only in-frame clones here, not all; method: immunoSEQ multiplex PCR. The sample contains about 27,000 clones, roughly 95% of which appear only once. J lost 0 bases, V lost 5 bases, and 4 bases had no gene match. This CDR3 spans 14 amino acids. CDR1 is SGHTA and CDR2 is FQGNSA in the germline V gene. The sequencing input was peripheral blood mononuclear cells. The chain has TRBV7-2 and TRBJ2-7; 7 nucleotides line up with TRBD1. The source of this sequence is a man in his fifties in good health. Some clones in this sample may be carry-over from other donors' samples. Written as DNA, the CDR3 is TGTGCCAGCAGCACACAGGGGAGCTCCTACGAGCAGTACTTC. It encodes CASSTQGSSYEQYF.